The next 28 T cell receptor beta chains were all read from a single sample in a study of radiotherapy plus CTLA-4 blockade in lung cancer. Sequenced by immunoSEQ multiplex PCR; TCRdb stores in-frame clones only, minus some. The data contain tens of thousands of clones, roughly 65% of them singletons. Source: peripheral blood, taken from a patient treated with radiotherapy plus ipilimumab. These receptors were obtained from a human donor with non-small cell lung cancer who had a partial response to radiotherapy plus ipilimumab.

The V call is TRBV7-8, the J call TRBJ2-1, with 12 bases identical to TRBD2. Germline V CDR1 and CDR2: SGHVS, FQNEAQ. The ends lost 5 bases at V and 10 bases at J; junction bases unmatched: 6. The CDR3 contains 14 residues. The CDR3 protein is CASSPSGGAREQFF. The CDR3 nucleotides read TGTGCCAGCAGCCCTAGCGGGGGGGCAAGAGAGCAGTTCTTC.

This clone has at least ten counts. This chain links TRBV7-9 with TRBJ1-1; the D gene is possibly TRBD1 (5 bases). Germline-derived CDR1 and CDR2 are SEHNR and FQNEAQ (reference sequence). The CDR3 loop spans 12 amino acids. V dropped 3 bases and J dropped 6 bases, with 8 bases sitting between them. This CDR3 is CASSFWGAEAFF. Here the CDR3 DNA reads TGTGCCAGCAGCTTTTGGGGGGCTGAAGCTTTCTTT. Using reference TRBV7-9 and TRBJ1-1 for the parts outside the CDR3, the full variable domain is DTGVSQNPRHKITKRGQNVTFRCDPISEHNRLYWYRQTLGQGPEFLTYFQNEAQLEKSRLLSDRFSAERPKGSFSTLEIQRTEQGDSAMYLCASSFWGAEAFFGQGTRLTVV.

This clone was seen a single time. The DNA for the CDR3 is TGTGCCAGCAGCATACGGCCTACTAGCGGAGACTACTTC. Protein sequence: CASSIRPTSGDYF. The V and J genes are TRBV21-1 and TRBJ2-7; the table's TRBD2 call for D was not verified on the DNA. TRBV21-1 is described as a pseudogene. The CDR3 length is 13 residues.

V and J are TRBV10-1 and TRBJ2-5; TRBD2 might be the D (5 bases). Germline-derived CDR1 and CDR2 are WNHNN and SYGVQD (reference sequence). This CDR3 is 17 amino acids long. V lost 8 bases and J lost 6, with 28 bases in between. CDR3 residues: CASFLSNGKASGKTQYF. In nucleotides, the CDR3 is TGCGCCAGCTTTTTATCCAACGGGAAGGCCTCCGGGAAGACCCAGTACTTC.

CDR3 nucleotides: TGTGCCAGCAGCTTACCAGGGTCGGGTGGAAACACCATATATTTT. Its translation is CASSLPGSGGNTIYF. The V gene is TRBV7-9, the J gene TRBJ1-3, with a possible D match to TRBD1 (5 bases). The CDR3 loop spans 15 amino acids. CDR1 and CDR2 (germline): SEHNR, FQNEAQ (reference sequence). V shed 2 bases and J shed 3 bases, with 11 bases lying between them.

In its sample, this clone was seen a few times. The chain couples TRBV30 to TRBJ1-4; no clear D gene. The V end lost 1 base, the J end lost 15 bases, and 12 bases lay between the germline ends. This CDR3 contains 11 residues. Germline-derived CDR1 and CDR2 are GTSNPN and SVGIG (reference sequence). This chain's CDR3 is CAWSDGSGVFF. Here the CDR3 DNA reads TGTGCCTGGAGTGACGGATCCGGGGTGTTTTTT.

The J gene is TRBJ1-1, the V gene TRBV13, with D tentatively TRBD1 (5 bases). The CDR3 sequence is 12 residues long. In germline, CDR1 is PRHDT, CDR2 FYEKMQ (reference sequence). Trimming cost V 4 bases and J 11 bases, with 14 bases left between them. The CDR3 nucleotides are TGTGCCAGCAGCTCCCCGGGGGGGGTCGCTTTCTTT. It codes for CASSSPGGVAFF.

The chain links TRBV9 to TRBJ2-2; D might be TRBD2 (5 bases). Trimming removed 0 bases from V and 4 bases from J, with 10 bases in between. The CDR3 runs 15 residues. Germline CDR1 SGDLS, CDR2 YYNGEE. CDR3 amino acids: CASSVGPEVTGELFF. The CDR3 coding sequence is TGTGCCAGCAGCGTAGGTCCGGAGGTCACCGGGGAGCTGTTTTTT. Full variable domain (missing parts from reference TRBV9 and TRBJ2-2): DSGVTQTPKHLITATGQRVTLRCSPRSGDLSVYWYQQSLDQGLQFLIQYYNGEERAKGNILERFSAQQFPDLHSELNLSSLELGDSALYFCASSVGPEVTGELFFGEGSRLTVL.

There are many counts of this clone. This CDR3 is CASSPTAGSRPTTQYF. DNA of the CDR3: TGTGCCAGCAGCCCGACCGCCGGGAGCCGGCCGACAACCCAGTACTTC. The chain uses TRBV2 and TRBJ2-5; tentatively, D is TRBD2 (6 bases). V lost 6 bases, J lost 8 bases, and 25 bases lay in between. CDR3 size: 16 residues. The V gene's germline CDR1 is SNHLY and CDR2 FYNNEI. Together with reference TRBV2 and TRBJ2-5, the CDR3 gives the full variable domain: EPEVTQTPSHQVTQMGQEVILRCVPISNHLYFYWYRQILGQKVEFLVSFYNNEISEKSEIFDDQFSVERPDGSNFTLKIRSTKLEDSAMYFCASSPTAGSRPTTQYFGPGTRLLVL.

The gene calls are TRBV6-5 and TRBJ2-7; a weak D match, TRBD2 (6 bases). V shed 3 bases and J shed 2 bases, with 14 bases lying between them. CDR3 size: 15 residues. Germline-derived CDR1 and CDR2 are MNHEY and SVGAGI. This CDR3 reads CASSYAPTGAYEQYF. For the CDR3, the DNA is TGTGCCAGCAGTTATGCCCCGACGGGGGCCTACGAGCAGTACTTC.

Only a few counts were recorded for this clone. The chain couples TRBV7-2 to TRBJ2-3, with D perhaps matching TRBD2 (6 bases). Trimming pared 1 base from V and 2 bases from J, leaving 13 bases between. Per germline, CDR1 SGHTA and CDR2 FQGNSA. There are 16 residues in the CDR3. CDR3 sequence: CASSLGGGAATDTQYF. The DNA for the CDR3 is TGTGCCAGCAGCTTAGGCGGCGGGGCGGCCACAGATACGCAGTATTTT.

The chain combines TRBV6-4 with TRBJ1-2; 7 positions match TRBD1. The germline V gene has CDR1 MRHNA and CDR2 SNTAGT. V shed 3 bases, J shed 8 bases, and the junction held 6 bases outside the gene matches. The CDR3 contains 13 residues. The CDR3 coding sequence is TGTGCCAGCAGTGATCCAGGGGGAGTGGGCTACACCTTC. This gives the protein CASSDPGGVGYTF.

The chain employs TRBV18 and TRBJ1-1; D gene ambiguous. The CDR3 length is 15 residues. CDR1 KGHSH and CDR2 LQKENI come from the germline V gene. Deletions cut 1 base from V and 8 bases from J, with 17 bases between. CDR3 bases: TGTGCCAGCTCACCACAGAACCTCTATTCAGCGGAAGCTTTCTTT. It translates to CASSPQNLYSAEAFF. The full variable domain, rest sourced from reference TRBV18 and TRBJ1-1, is NAGVMQNPRHLVRRRGQEARLRCSPMKGHSHVYWYRQLPEEGLKFMVYLQKENIIDESGMPKERFSAEFPKEGPSILRIQQVVRGDSAAYFCASSPQNLYSAEAFFGQGTRLTVV.

The chain employs TRBV7-2 and TRBJ1-6, with 7 bases matching TRBD1. Per germline, CDR1 SGHTA and CDR2 FQGNSA. The junction had 6 bases not matched to a gene; V was cut back by 5 bases and J by 5 bases. The CDR3 has 15 residues. The CDR3 DNA reads as TGTGCCAGCAGCCCATCGACAGGGAATAATTCACCCCTCCACTTT. Its translation is CASSPSTGNNSPLHF.

The chain is built from TRBV5-6 and TRBJ2-7, with D maybe TRBD1 (6 bases). Between the trimmed V and J ends, which lost 4 bases and 3 bases, there was a span of 17 bases. The CDR3 is 15 amino acids. Germline V lookup: CDR1 SGHDT, CDR2 YYEEEE. The CDR3 spells CASSLFSTGNYEQYF. DNA for the CDR3: TGTGCCAGCAGCCTGTTCAGTACAGGGAACTACGAGCAGTACTTC.

The chain couples TRBV19 to TRBJ2-7; D is perhaps TRBD1 (5 bases). CDR1 LNHDA and CDR2 SQIVND come from the germline V gene (reference sequence). V was trimmed by 5 bases and J by 3 bases, leaving 14 bases between them. The CDR3 is 14 amino acids. The CDR3 here is CASSSQGQHYEQYF. The CDR3, as DNA: TGTGCCAGTAGTTCGCAAGGACAACACTACGAGCAGTACTTC.

With regard to this clone: A much larger clone is a single base away; this may be a read error. The chain recombines TRBV5-4 with TRBJ2-7; D gene unclear. The V gene lost 2 bases and the J gene lost 3 bases, with 6 bases spanning the gap. The CDR3 covers 12 residues. Germline V gives CDR1 SGHNT, CDR2 YYREEE (reference sequence). CDR3 sequence reads: CASSLYNYEQYF. The CDR3 nucleotides read TGTGCCAGCAGCTTATACAACTACGAGCAGTACTTC.

V is TRBV4-2 and J is TRBJ1-5; 7 nucleotides match TRBD1. The CDR3 spans 13 residues. The trim removed 4 bases at V and 7 bases at J, leaving 4 bases unmatched. The germline V gene encodes CDR1 LGHNA and CDR2 YNFKEQ. CDR3 DNA: TGTGCCAGCAGCCTTGACAGGGTACAGCCCCAGCATTTT. This sequence encodes CASSLDRVQPQHF.

The chain carries TRBV10-3 and TRBJ1-1; no clear D. V was cut by 11 bases and J by 3 bases, with 10 bases left in between. This CDR3 has 11 amino acids. Germline values: CDR1 ENHRY, CDR2 SYGVKD. DNA of the CDR3: TGTGCCTCGGGGAGGGACACTGAAGCTTTCTTT. Amino acids: CASGRDTEAFF.

This clone has only a few counts. CDR3 region: CASSYAAGAQHF. DNA of the CDR3: TGTGCCAGCAGCTATGCAGCGGGAGCCCAGCATTTT. The chain combines TRBV5-6 with TRBJ1-5; D unclear. Germline lookup yields CDR1 SGHDT and CDR2 YYEEEE. The CDR3 length is 12 residues. Trimming removed 3 bases from V and 11 bases from J, with 12 bases in between.

This clone was seen more than once but under ten times. The CDR3 DNA follows: TGTGCCATCAGTGAGTCGGGAGCGGGGGGGCCGTATGAGCAGTTCTTC. It encodes CAISESGAGGPYEQFF. This chain joins TRBV10-3 and TRBJ2-1; 10 bases agree with TRBD2. The CDR3 consists of 16 residues. Germline assignment: CDR1 ENHRY and CDR2 SYGVKD. V trimming: 0 bases; J trimming: 8 bases; junction bases outside the gene matches: 7.

This clone was found a few times. The chain joins TRBV6-6 to TRBJ1-3, with D unresolved. V was cut by 6 bases and J by 0 bases, with 9 bases left in between. Germline-derived CDR1 and CDR2 are MNHNY and SVGAGI (reference sequence). The CDR3 spans 14 residues. CDR3 DNA: TGTGCCAGCAGACCACAGAGCTCTGGAAACACCATATATTTT. Amino acid sequence: CASRPQSSGNTIYF.

The V gene is TRBV5-4, the J gene TRBJ2-2; TRBD1 is a possible D gene (5 bases). Trimming cost V 4 bases and J 6 bases, with 10 bases left between them. Germline CDR1 reads SGHNT; CDR2 reads YYREEE (reference sequence). The CDR3 spans 13 residues. The CDR3 is CASSPGHPGELFF. For the CDR3, the DNA is TGTGCCAGCAGCCCCGGACACCCCGGGGAGCTGTTTTTT.

The V and J genes are TRBV7-6 and TRBJ2-5; D gene ambiguous. The V end lost 0 bases, the J end lost 4 bases, and 3 bases lay between the germline ends. The CDR3 length is 12 residues. Germline values: CDR1 SGHVS, CDR2 FNYEAQ. DNA of the CDR3: TGTGCCAGCAGCTTAGCGCGAGAGACCCAGTACTTC. Translation: CASSLARETQYF.

The chain carries TRBV6-1 and TRBJ1-5, with 7 bases aligning to TRBD1. The CDR3 extends over 16 amino acids. The germline V gene encodes CDR1 MNHNS and CDR2 SASEGT. With 4 bases clipped from V and 2 bases from J, the junction kept 8 bases outside the gene matches. This CDR3 reads CASSAETGFGNQPQHF. The CDR3 DNA reads as TGTGCCAGCAGTGCGGAGACAGGGTTCGGCAATCAGCCCCAGCATTTT.

Comment on this clone: The junction departs from the called germline gene at one end, perhaps through a read error. Other DNA variants within this sample encode the same CDR3. V is TRBV5-5 and J is TRBJ1-6; D unresolved. Germline lookup yields CDR1 SGHKS and CDR2 YYEKEE (reference sequence). This CDR3 has 15 amino acids. This CDR3 reads CASSLSGFWNSPLHF. The CDR3 nucleotides are TGTGCCAGCAGCTTATCCGGGTTTTGGAATTCCCCCCTCCACTTT.

The DNA of the CDR3 is TGTGCCAGCAGCTGGCGGGGGGGCGGCCTAGATACGCAGTATTTT. Translated: CASSWRGGGLDTQYF. V usage is TRBV7-3 and J usage is TRBJ2-3; 9 bases line up with TRBD2. Germline CDR1 and CDR2: SGHTA and FQGTGA. J was trimmed by 5 bases and V by 4 bases; bases with no gene match: 7. The CDR3 covers 15 residues.

V usage is TRBV6-5 and J usage is TRBJ2-3; 10 positions agree with TRBD2. CDR3 length: 15 residues. V shed 6 bases and J 4 bases; nucleotides not matched to a gene: 7. CDR1 is MNHEY and CDR2 is SVGAGI in the germline V gene. The CDR3 bases are TGTGCCAGCAGCTCGGGGAGCGGGGGGGCAGATACGCAGTATTTT. It specifies CASSSGSGGADTQYF.